This T cell receptor beta chain was found in a study of T cells in Graves' hyperthyroidism and ophthalmopathy (dated by TCRdb to the late 2010s). Background on the whole study: Peripheral blood samples were taken at the time of initial diagnosis, prior to any treatment. To identify distinguishing TCR V-J signatures, a discovery cohort of around 100 patients was used, comprising roughly 45 with Graves' ophthalmopathy and roughly 60 with stable Graves' hyperthyroidism. Prospective prediction of ophthalmopathy was tested in an independent validation cohort of fewer than 20 hyperthyroidism patients and 17 patients who later progressed to ophthalmopathy. The 100 discovery patients were randomly divided into training and test sets at a 7:3 ratio. The study also compared thyroid tissue and blood T-cell repertoires from five or six Graves' hyperthyroidism patients. Once sampling was done, hyperthyroidism patients were given methimazole at a starting dose of 30 mg daily, whereas ophthalmopathy patients were given high-dose intravenous methylprednisolone. According to the paper, TCR Vbeta CDR3 sequencing was carried out on about 140 peripheral blood samples, which came from around 43 ophthalmopathy, roughly 75 hyperthyroidism and around 17 progressor patients. What the authors observed across the whole study: In validation, the model predicted progression to ophthalmopathy with over 65% sensitivity and 72.22% specificity, a median of about 6 months before onset. No statistical method was used to set the sample size in advance, and investigators knew the group allocation. Ophthalmopathy was separated from stable hyperthyroidism by a 13 V-J signature model, with roughly 88% sensitivity and about 81% specificity obtained in cross-validation and 80%/75% obtained in testing. Most expanded thyroid clonotypes (frequency above 0.001) were also detected in blood, suggesting blood repertoires may reflect thyroid immune responses.

Ophthalmopathy patients had moderately to severely active disease, with a Clinical Activity Score of 3 or more, a NOSPECS grade of 4 or more, and a disease duration of less than 3 months. The study excluded patients with uncontrolled infections, other autoimmune diseases, pregnancy or lactation. Diagnoses were established on the basis of clinical symptoms, serum thyroxine and TRAb, thyroid ultrasound, and orbital computed tomography. Ficoll-Paque density gradient centrifugation was used to isolate PBMCs from about 10 ml of fresh peripheral blood. Total RNA was extracted with Trizol reagent, and quality was checked on an Agilent 2100 Bioanalyzer. The TCR beta CDR3 regions were amplified from the RNA transcripts. For the first round of RT-PCR on the TCR CDR3, the HTBI primer set was used together with the Qiagen OneStep RT-PCR kit. Libraries were constructed in a second round of multiplex PCR, after which size selection and purification were carried out. Paired-end sequencing of the libraries was performed with 100 bp reads on an Illumina HiSeq2000. The paper's processing steps were these. SOAPnuke was used to process the raw data, removing reads that contained adapters or uncalled bases, had a mean Phred below 15, or lacked an exact match to the constant primer or identifier. High-quality paired reads were merged using COPE v1.2.5, and each unique nucleotide sequence was defined as a clonotype. MiTCR v1.1 was used to align clonotypes to the IMGT TRBV, TRBD and TRBJ reference segments. Analysis was restricted to V-J combinations with a frequency above 0.0001, which covered 99% to 99.2% of repertoires. The TCS score was defined as the ratio of F50 (clonal expansion) to E x V (chaos), calculated using BLOSUM62-based TCRdist between CDR3 peptides within each V-J. Welch's t-statistics and random forest reduced roughly 540 V-J features to roughly 13, which were used in a naive Bayes classifier (R e1071). TCRdb trimmed the raw reads at Q25, called clones with MiXCR and kept productive beta chains. CDR3 protein sequences are deduplicated, and each keeps its most common genes and DNA. These V and J calls are TCRdb output, not the study's own analysis. Recorded for this sample are around 600,000 distinct CDR3 sequences; more than 13% of them occurred a single time. Of the sample, over 6% falls within the top ten clones.

Trimming removed 6 bases from V and 3 bases from J, leaving 21 bases between the germline ends. The CDR1 and CDR2 encoded by the germline V gene are MNHNS and SASEGT. The CDR3 numbers 16 residues from cysteine through phenylalanine. Only CDR3 DNA remains: 48 bases, in frame from the first base. This clonotype was detected a few times. This clone's antigen is unknown. No much larger clone exists at a distance of one base, and base qualities are not known. The V and J genes are TRBV6-1 and TRBJ2-7, and TRBD2 may be the D gene, going by 6 matching bases. The source is a woman younger than 30 with Graves' ophthalmopathy. The sample consisted of blood. The CDR3 protein sequence reads: CASSQVILRDGYEQYF. The DNA sequence reads TGTGCCAGCAGCCAAGTGATCCTGCGGGACGGCTACGAGCAGTACTTC.